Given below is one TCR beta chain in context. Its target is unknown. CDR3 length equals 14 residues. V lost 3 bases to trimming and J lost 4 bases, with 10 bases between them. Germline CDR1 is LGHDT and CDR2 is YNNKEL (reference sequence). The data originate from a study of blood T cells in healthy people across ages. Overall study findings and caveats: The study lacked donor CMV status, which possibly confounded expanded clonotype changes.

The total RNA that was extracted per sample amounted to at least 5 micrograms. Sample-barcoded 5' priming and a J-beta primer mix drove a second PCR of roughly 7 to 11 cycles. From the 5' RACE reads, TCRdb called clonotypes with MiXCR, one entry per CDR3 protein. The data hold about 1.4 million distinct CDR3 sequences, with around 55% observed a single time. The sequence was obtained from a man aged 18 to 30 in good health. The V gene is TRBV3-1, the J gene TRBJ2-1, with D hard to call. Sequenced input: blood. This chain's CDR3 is CASSHRLIYNEQFF. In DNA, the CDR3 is TGTGCCAGCAGCCATAGGCTGATATACAATGAGCAGTTCTTC.